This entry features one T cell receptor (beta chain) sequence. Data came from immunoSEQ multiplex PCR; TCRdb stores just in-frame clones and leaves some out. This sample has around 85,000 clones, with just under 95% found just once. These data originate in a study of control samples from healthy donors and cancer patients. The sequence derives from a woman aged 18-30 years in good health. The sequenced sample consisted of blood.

CDR3 sequence: CASSHPRLASDTQYF. In DNA, the CDR3 is TGTGCCAGTAGTCACCCCCGCCTTGCATCAGATACGCAGTATTTT. V is TRBV19 and J is TRBJ2-3, with D uncertain. Germline CDR1 LNHDA, CDR2 SQIVND (reference sequence). The CDR3 consists of 15 residues. V was shortened by 5 bases and J by 4 bases, with 16 bases between the two germline ends.